These 31 T cell receptor beta chains were sequenced from one sample in a study of T-cell reconstitution after alpha-beta-depleted transplantation in children. As it was prepared, the TCRbeta library received unique molecular identifiers. One entry per CDR3 protein results from TCRdb running MiXCR on the PCR reads. The sample records 600,000 to 700,000 distinct CDR3 sequences, around 17% being singletons. Specimen: PBMCs from the stem cell graft donor, collected from the stem cell graft. These receptors all stem from a human donor who donated a stem cell graft to a child with acute myeloid leukemia.

In its sample, this clonotype was seen many times. The chain couples TRBV20-1 to TRBJ2-5, with 8 bases matching TRBD1. The ends lost 7 bases at V and 4 bases at J; junction bases unmatched: 11. The length of the CDR3 is 14 residues. Germline assignment: CDR1 DFQATT and CDR2 SNEGSKA (reference sequence). Here the CDR3 DNA reads TGCAGTGGCCTAAACAGGGGGGTGGGAGAGACCCAGTACTTC. Its translation is CSGLNRGVGETQYF.

This clonotype was detected many times. The chain recombines TRBV10-3 with TRBJ2-7; TRBD1 matches at 7 bases. With V trimmed by 11 bases and J by 2 bases, 15 bases remained unmatched. Germline-derived CDR1 and CDR2 are ENHRY and SYGVKD. The CDR3 is made up of 15 amino acids. The CDR3 DNA reads as TGTGCCCCACTTCCCGGGACAGAGATCCCCTACGAGCAGTACGTC. Translating gives CAPLPGTEIPYEQYV.

This clonotype was seen a handful of times. The chain carries TRBV6-5 and TRBJ1-1; the D is unclear. This CDR3 is 16 amino acids long. Germline loops: CDR1 MNHEY, CDR2 SVGAGI. Deletions cut 5 bases from V and 1 base from J, with 17 bases between. The CDR3 loop reads CASSLERIGKNTEAFF. The DNA of the CDR3 is TGTGCCAGCAGTCTCGAAAGGATCGGGAAGAACACTGAAGCTTTCTTT.

This clonotype has just a few counts. The V call is TRBV12-3 or TRBV12-4, the J call TRBJ1-1; D gene uncertain. The CDR3 totals 15 residues. V was clipped by 0 bases and J by 5 bases, with 13 bases between them. For the CDR3, the DNA is TGTGCCAGCAGTTTAGCCCCGTCCTACGGGACTGAAGCTTTCTTT. This translates into CASSLAPSYGTEAFF.

V usage is TRBV12-3 or TRBV12-4 and J usage is TRBJ2-2, with 10 positions matching TRBD1. V gave up 5 bases and J gave up 3 bases; unmatched junction bases: 9. This CDR3 is built from 17 residues. CDR3 coding DNA: TGTGCCAGCAGTCCCCCTCGGGACAGGGGACACACCGGGGAGCTGTTTTTT. Its protein is CASSPPRDRGHTGELFF.

This clonotype has ten or more counts. CDR3 region: CASSPRRLASSYNEQFF. CDR3 DNA: TGTGCCAGCAGTCCCCGACGACTAGCTAGCTCCTACAATGAGCAGTTCTTC. The V and J genes are TRBV27 and TRBJ2-1; TRBD2 matches at 7 bases. Losses at the gene ends were 5 bases for V and 0 bases for J; bases not matched to a gene: 10. The CDR3 runs to 17 residues. Germline V CDR1 and CDR2: MNHEY, SMNVEV (reference sequence).

This rearrangement joins TRBV12-3 or TRBV12-4 to TRBJ1-3; D possibly corresponds to TRBD1 (5 bases). Between the trimmed V and J ends, which lost 6 bases and 0 bases, there was a span of 12 bases. This CDR3 region has 15 residues. This CDR3 is CASRRLDSSGNTIYF. The DNA for the CDR3 is TGTGCCAGCAGGAGACTAGACAGCTCTGGAAACACCATATATTTT.

Ten or more counts support this clonotype. The chain has TRBV20-1 and TRBJ1-4; D unresolved. The germline gives CDR1 DFQATT, CDR2 SNEGSKA (reference sequence). This CDR3 contains 12 residues. V shed 3 bases and J shed 4 bases, with 6 bases lying between them. DNA of the CDR3: TGCAGTGCTAGTGTGGGTAATGAAAAACTGTTTTTT. Its translation: CSASVGNEKLFF.

V is TRBV30 and J is TRBJ1-1; TRBD1 is a possible D gene (6 bases). CDR1 and CDR2 (germline): GTSNPN, SVGIG (reference sequence). V lost 2 bases, J lost 1 base, and 14 bases lay in between. This CDR3 region has 15 residues. This chain's CDR3 is CAWSLARGQNTEAFF. CDR3 DNA sequence: TGTGCCTGGAGTTTAGCCAGGGGCCAGAACACTGAAGCTTTCTTT.

The chain uses TRBV13 and TRBJ2-2, with no clear D. Trimming removed 4 bases at V and 5 bases at J, with 14 bases between. This CDR3 comprises 15 residues. From germline, CDR1 is PRHDT and CDR2 FYEKMQ (reference sequence). The CDR3 region has the DNA TGTGCCAGCAGCTCCCCCCCCGGCGAAACCGGGGAGCTGTTTTTT. Its protein product is CASSSPPGETGELFF. Full variable domain (missing parts from reference TRBV13 and TRBJ2-2): AAGVIQSPRHLIKEKRETATLKCYPIPRHDTVYWYQQGPGQDPQFLISFYEKMQSDKGSIPDRFSAQQFSDYHSELNMSSLELGDSALYFCASSSPPGETGELFFGEGSRLTVL.

V usage is TRBV18 and J usage is TRBJ2-5; D perhaps matches TRBD2 (6 bases). With 3 bases removed from V and 1 base from J, the gap between germline ends came to 15 bases. CDR3 size: 16 residues. Germline CDR1 reads KGHSH; CDR2 reads LQKENI. DNA of the CDR3: TGTGCCAGCTCACCCGGGACCGGGGGAGGCCAAGAGACCCAGTACTTC. Amino acid sequence: CASSPGTGGGQETQYF.

This clonotype was found a few times. The chain recombines TRBV5-6 with TRBJ2-7; TRBD1 matches 7 bases. CDR3 size: 16 residues. Trimming cost V 4 bases and J 2 bases; bases outside gene matches: 12. Germline V gives CDR1 SGHDT, CDR2 YYEEEE. CDR3: CASSRLLGGATYEQYV. CDR3 DNA: TGTGCCAGCAGCCGACTTTTAGGGGGCGCGACCTACGAGCAGTACGTC.

J is TRBJ2-3 and V is TRBV5-1; TRBD2 might be the D (5 bases). Trimming cost V 2 bases and J 5 bases, with 15 bases left between them. This CDR3 has 15 amino acids. Germline assignment: CDR1 SGHRS and CDR2 YFSETQ. The CDR3 loop reads CASSFDASRGDTQYF. CDR3 coding DNA: TGCGCCAGCAGCTTTGATGCTAGCAGAGGAGATACGCAGTATTTT.

This clonotype was seen at least ten times. The rearrangement joins TRBV13 to TRBJ2-1, with TRBD1 as a possible D gene (6 bases). In germline, CDR1 is PRHDT, CDR2 FYEKMQ (reference sequence). V was trimmed by 4 bases and J by 1 base, leaving 11 bases between them. This CDR3 spans 15 amino acids. CDR3 coding DNA: TGTGCCAGCAGCTCAAGAGGGGGATCCTACAATGAGCAGTTCTTC. Residues: CASSSRGGSYNEQFF.

The J gene is TRBJ2-1, the V gene TRBV7-9, with 8 bases matching TRBD2. The trim removed 4 bases at V and 6 bases at J, leaving 8 bases unmatched. The CDR3 length is 15 residues. The germline V gene encodes CDR1 SEHNR and CDR2 FQNEAQ (reference sequence). The CDR3 spells CASSSPGLEINEQFF. The CDR3 DNA reads TGTGCCAGCAGCTCGCCGGGACTAGAGATCAATGAGCAGTTCTTC.

A few counts support this clonotype. The J gene is TRBJ2-4, the V gene TRBV5-4; the match to TRBD1 covers 8 bases. The V segment lost 0 bases and the J segment 3 bases; nucleotides outside the gene matches: 5. The CDR3 sequence is 16 residues long. The V gene's germline CDR1 is SGHNT and CDR2 YYREEE (reference sequence). The CDR3 DNA follows: TGTGCCAGCAGCTTGGTGGGGACAGGCGGCAAAAACATTCAGTACTTC. Amino acid sequence: CASSLVGTGGKNIQYF.

V usage is TRBV7-8 and J usage is TRBJ1-1; D gene ambiguous. This CDR3 has 13 amino acids. V dropped 1 base and J dropped 7 bases, with 10 bases sitting between them. Germline CDR1 is SGHVS and CDR2 is FQNEAQ. The CDR3 loop reads CASSLVSGHEAFF. CDR3 DNA: TGTGCCAGCAGCTTAGTAAGTGGGCATGAAGCTTTCTTT.

The J gene is TRBJ2-1, the V gene TRBV7-2; D assignment may be TRBD1 or TRBD2 (5 bases each). The CDR3 length is 15 residues. V dropped 5 bases and J dropped 0 bases, with 11 bases sitting between them. The germline CDR1 and CDR2 sequences are SGHTA and FQGNSA. The CDR3 loop reads CASSRDQSSYNEQFF. CDR3 sequence (DNA): TGTGCCAGCAGCCGGGACCAGAGCTCCTACAATGAGCAGTTCTTC.

This clonotype was seen ten or more times. CDR3 region: CSARDGFRTGNIQYF. As DNA, the CDR3 is TGCAGTGCTAGAGATGGGTTCCGGACAGGGAACATTCAGTACTTC. This chain connects TRBV20-1 to TRBJ2-4, with 8 nucleotides matching TRBD1. After removal of 0 bases from V and 7 bases from J, the junction contained 8 bases not matched to a gene. Looked up from germline, CDR1 is DFQATT and CDR2 is SNEGSKA (reference sequence). The CDR3 is 15 residues long.

The CDR3 bases are TGTGCCAGCAGTATCACGGACCAAGAGACCCAGTACTTC. Protein product: CASSITDQETQYF. The genes are TRBV6-2 or TRBV6-3 and TRBJ2-5, with D unclear. Looked up from germline, CDR1 is MNHEY and CDR2 is SVGEGT. CDR3 length equals 13 residues. The V end lost 5 bases, the J end lost 0 bases, and 7 bases lay between the germline ends.

This rearrangement joins TRBV7-2 to TRBJ2-3, with TRBD2 identical over 13 bases. The V gene's germline CDR1 is SGHTA and CDR2 FQGNSA. Losses at the gene ends were 5 bases for V and 5 bases for J; bases not matched to a gene: 10. This CDR3 contains 17 residues. The CDR3 spells CASSGRLAGGAGDTQYF. The CDR3 DNA reads as TGTGCCAGCAGCGGACGACTAGCGGGGGGTGCAGGAGATACGCAGTATTTT.

This clonotype was detected only a few times. The rearrangement uses TRBV12-3 or TRBV12-4 and TRBJ2-1; D is perhaps TRBD1 (5 bases). V gave up 7 bases and J gave up 0 bases, with 13 bases separating them. This CDR3 contains 15 residues. Here the CDR3 DNA reads TGTGCCAGCACCCCCTCGACAGACTCCTACAATGAGCAGTTCTTC. This sequence encodes CASTPSTDSYNEQFF.

This clonotype was detected only a few times. The rearrangement links TRBV7-2 to TRBJ2-5; perhaps TRBD1 as D (6 bases). The CDR3 extends over 15 amino acids. Germline values: CDR1 SGHTA, CDR2 FQGNSA. V lost 5 bases and J 5 bases, leaving 18 bases between the germline ends. DNA for the CDR3: TGTGCCAGCAGCGTCCCAGGGGCTCGCTGGGAGACCCAGTACTTC. It yields the protein CASSVPGARWETQYF.

This clonotype was counted only a few times. V gene TRBV9 combines with J gene TRBJ1-1, with a possible D match to TRBD1 (5 bases). Trimming removed 0 bases at V and 5 bases at J, with 14 bases between. Germline CDR1 SGDLS, CDR2 YYNGEE. The CDR3 spans 15 residues. CDR3 region: CASSVVGGGGTEAFF. CDR3 coding DNA: TGTGCCAGCAGCGTAGTGGGGGGGGGTGGGACTGAAGCTTTCTTT.

This clonotype was detected ten times or more. The chain links TRBV6-1 to TRBJ1-5; no clear D. The CDR3 sequence is 14 residues long. Trimming left V 6 bases short and J 7 bases short, with 16 bases between. Germline V gene lookup returns CDR1 MNHNS and CDR2 SASEGT. The CDR3 nucleotides read TGTGCCAGCAGCCTCGGGTCGAACAAGCAGCCCCAGCATTTT. Translation gives CASSLGSNKQPQHF.

This clonotype has at least ten counts. For the CDR3, the DNA is TGCAGTGCTAGAGACTGGGACGGTGGAGCCTACAATGAGCAGTTCTTC. Translated, it gives CSARDWDGGAYNEQFF. J is TRBJ2-1 and V is TRBV20-1; D may be TRBD1 or TRBD2 (5 bases each). The CDR3 sequence is 16 residues long. Germline lookup yields CDR1 DFQATT and CDR2 SNEGSKA (reference sequence). Trimming took off 0 bases at V and 2 bases at J, with 14 bases between the two ends.

Many counts were recorded for this clonotype. This rearrangement joins TRBV12-5 to TRBJ2-1, with TRBD2 matching 8 bases. The germline V gene has CDR1 LGHNT and CDR2 FRNRAP. The CDR3 sequence is 16 residues long. J lost 5 bases, V lost 1 base, and 7 bases had no gene match. The CDR3 sequence is CASGLDGGGPDNEQFF. The DNA of the CDR3 is TGTGCTAGTGGTTTGGACGGCGGGGGGCCTGACAATGAGCAGTTCTTC.

A few counts support this clonotype. The J gene is TRBJ1-1, the V gene TRBV9; TRBD1 agrees at 7 bases. Germline CDR1 is SGDLS and CDR2 is YYNGEE. The CDR3 runs to 16 residues. Trimming removed 0 bases from V and 2 bases from J; junction bases left unmatched: 7. DNA of the CDR3: TGTGCCAGCAGCGTAGCCCCGGGACAGCTTAACACTGAAGCTTTCTTT. Protein sequence: CASSVAPGQLNTEAFF.

The table lists this clonotype with many counts. The chain combines TRBV20-1 with TRBJ2-4, with TRBD1 matching over 8 bases. Trimming cost V 5 bases and J 4 bases; bases outside gene matches: 13. Germline CDR1 is DFQATT and CDR2 is SNEGSKA (reference sequence). CDR3 length: 16 amino acids. CDR3 sequence: CSASGPPRQGKNIQYF. CDR3 nucleotides: TGCAGTGCTTCCGGTCCGCCTAGACAGGGGAAAAACATTCAGTACTTC.

This clonotype was detected a few times. This chain uses TRBV24-1 with TRBJ2-5; D possibly matches TRBD1 or TRBD2 (6 bases each). CDR1 is KGHDR, CDR2 SFDVKD, per germline. The CDR3 is 14 amino acids. Trimming left V 7 bases short and J 5 bases short, with 16 bases between. This CDR3 is CATRMTGGDETQYF. For the CDR3, the DNA is TGTGCCACCAGAATGACAGGAGGGGACGAGACCCAGTACTTC.

The sample holds a few counts of this clonotype. The chain is built from TRBV5-6 and TRBJ2-1; D is perhaps TRBD2 (6 bases). The germline V gene encodes CDR1 SGHDT and CDR2 YYEEEE. The CDR3 is 13 amino acids. Between the trimmed V and J ends, which lost 0 bases and 10 bases, there was a span of 11 bases. Here the CDR3 DNA reads TGTGCCAGCAGCTTGGGGGACTGGGGAGAGCAGTTCTTC. This translates into CASSLGDWGEQFF.